Shown below are 8 T cell receptor beta chains from a single sample sequenced in a study of T cell repertoires in cytomegalovirus infection. For these receptors, no antigen is known. One entry per CDR3 protein results from TCRdb running MiXCR on the reads. Of roughly 920,000 distinct CDR3 sequences detected, 31% appear once; the ten largest clones hold around 15%. The sequencing here drew on cultured CD8+ T cells from PBMCs, taken from culture after CMV antigen stimulation. The receptors shown here come from a human donor in good health (CMV status not recorded). Some clones in this sample may be carry-over from other donors' samples.

The chain carries TRBV18 and TRBJ2-3; 10 bases are a match to TRBD2. The CDR3 loop spans 16 amino acids. Germline V gene data show CDR1 as KGHSH and CDR2 as LQKENI. The V segment lost 2 bases and the J segment 2 bases; nucleotides outside the gene matches: 4. The CDR3 spells CASSPLTSGYTDTQYF. The CDR3 nucleotides read TGTGCCAGCTCACCATTGACTAGCGGGTACACAGATACGCAGTATTTT.

The chain couples TRBV4-2 to TRBJ2-3, with D possibly being TRBD2 (7 bases). Germline V gives CDR1 LGHNA, CDR2 YNFKEQ. Trimming shortened V by 2 bases and J by 3 bases, and 15 bases separated the two germline ends. This CDR3 spans 16 amino acids. This CDR3 reads CASSQRGGQRTDTQYF. The CDR3 DNA reads TGTGCCAGCAGCCAAAGGGGGGGGCAGAGGACAGATACGCAGTATTTT.

This clonotype was counted only a few times. The chain links TRBV7-9 to TRBJ2-7; no clear D. Deletions cut 0 bases from V and 6 bases from J, with 9 bases between. This CDR3 has 13 amino acids. From germline, CDR1 is SEHNR and CDR2 FQNEAQ (reference sequence). The CDR3 DNA reads as TGTGCCAGCAGCTTAGCTGGTGAACGCGAGCAGTACGTC. Its translation is CASSLAGEREQYV.

The chain joins TRBV5-8 to TRBJ1-5; tentatively, D is TRBD1 (5 bases). This CDR3 has 16 residues. V was trimmed by 0 bases and J by 0 bases, leaving 10 bases between them. From germline, CDR1 is SGHTS and CDR2 YDEGEE. The chain's CDR3 is CASSLEGSHSNQPQHF. Written as DNA, the CDR3 is TGTGCCAGCAGCTTGGAGGGGTCCCATAGCAATCAGCCCCAGCATTTT.

The gene calls are TRBV20-1 and TRBJ1-2, with TRBD1 as a possible D gene (5 bases). The germline V gene has CDR1 DFQATT and CDR2 SNEGSKA (reference sequence). The CDR3 totals 15 residues. V was cut by 1 base and J by 6 bases, with 18 bases left in between. The CDR3 sequence: CSARGRQNIRDGYTF. The CDR3 bases are TGCAGTGCTAGAGGGAGACAAAATATCAGGGATGGCTACACCTTC.

The rearrangement uses TRBV7-6 and TRBJ2-7; D is tentatively TRBD1 or TRBD2 (5 bases each). The CDR3 is 12 residues long. Trimming took off 0 bases at V and 8 bases at J, with 8 bases between the two ends. The germline gives CDR1 SGHVS, CDR2 FNYEAQ. CDR3 region: CASSLAGDQQYF. CDR3 bases: TGTGCCAGCAGCTTAGCCGGGGACCAGCAGTACTTC.

The J gene is TRBJ2-1, the V gene TRBV4-2, with D perhaps matching TRBD2 (6 bases). The CDR3 runs to 12 residues. Per germline, CDR1 LGHNA and CDR2 YNFKEQ. The V and J ends lost 2 bases and 9 bases respectively, with 8 bases between them. The DNA of the CDR3 is TGTGCCAGCAGCCAATGGCGGGGTGAGCAGTTCTTC. It yields the protein CASSQWRGEQFF.

This clonotype occurred a few times. The chain is built from TRBV6-2 or TRBV6-3 and TRBJ2-2; 7 nucleotides match TRBD2. The CDR3 has 12 residues. Trimming at V came to 5 bases and at J to 9 bases, leaving 3 bases not matched to a gene. The V gene's germline CDR1 is MNHEY and CDR2 SVGEGT. The chain's CDR3 is CASSPSGWELFF. CDR3 coding DNA: TGTGCCAGCAGTCCTAGCGGCTGGGAGCTGTTTTTT.